This TCR beta chain was observed in a study of blood T cell repertoires in COVID-19. Study as a whole: Spain, Italy and the United States supplied samples that represented acute and convalescent COVID-19. Nucleic acid was either cDNA or gDNA, and it came from T cells, B-cell-depleted T cells, or PBMCs.

V lost 5 bases and J lost 2, with 6 bases in between. Looked up from germline, CDR1 is MDHEN and CDR2 is SYDVKM. There are 12 residues in the CDR3. Authors' analysis steps: Reference gene primer amplification gave estimated nucleated cell counts. Using immunoSEQ multiplex PCR, the repertoire was profiled, and TCRdb retains in-frame clones only, with some absent. V, J and clone size reflect that table, while D and trimming were determined from the DNA. The sample has over 50,000 clones; less than 90% are singletons. The chain is built from TRBV28 and TRBJ1-1; tentative D call: TRBD1 (5 bases). The receptor's source is a human donor in a cohort sampled during active COVID-19. Material for sequencing was peripheral blood. CDR3 protein: CASSDRNTEAFF. CDR3 coding DNA: TGTGCCAGCAGTGACAGAAACACTGAAGCTTTCTTT.